These 20 T cell receptor beta chains share one sample of origin, sequenced in a study of blood T cell repertoires in COVID-19. Here immunoSEQ multiplex PCR was the method, and the copy in TCRdb shows in-frame clones only, minus some. The profile covers 220,000 or so clones, with 65% to 85% appearing a single time and roughly 3.5% taken by the ten largest. Material: PBMCs or T cells enriched from blood (not recorded which). The receptors come from a woman aged 60-75 years who had recovered from COVID-19.

The chain uses TRBV7-9 and TRBJ1-2; 10 bases line up with TRBD1. The CDR3 has 19 amino acids. Germline V gives CDR1 SEHNR, CDR2 FQNEAQ (reference sequence). After removal of 7 bases from V and 4 bases from J, the junction contained 21 bases not matched to a gene. The CDR3 DNA is TGTGCCAGCACCAGCTTAGGGGGGACAGGGGTGGATGGGACCTATGGCTACACCTTC. Its protein product is CASTSLGGTGVDGTYGYTF.

The CDR3 nucleotides are TGTGCCAGCTCACCAAGCGGGACGGTGCCAGATACGCAGTATTTT. Amino acid sequence: CASSPSGTVPDTQYF. The chain combines TRBV18 with TRBJ2-3; TRBD2 aligns across 7 bases. Germline CDR1 and CDR2: KGHSH and LQKENI. CDR3 length: 15 amino acids. Losses at the gene ends were 2 bases for V and 4 bases for J; bases not matched to a gene: 6.

This clone was recorded a few times. The chain is built from TRBV27 and TRBJ1-3; D not certain. There are 14 residues in the CDR3. The germline V gene encodes CDR1 MNHEY and CDR2 SMNVEV (reference sequence). V lost 6 bases, J lost 0 bases, and 9 bases lay in between. In nucleotides, the CDR3 is TGTGCCAGCAGAGAGTTGAGCTCTGGAAACACCATATATTTT. Protein: CASRELSSGNTIYF.

This clone turned up a few times. Different DNA sequences within this sample yield the same CDR3. The chain has TRBV6-1 and TRBJ1-5, with D possibly matching TRBD1 (5 bases). This CDR3 is 14 amino acids long. Germline assignment: CDR1 MNHNS and CDR2 SASEGT. Trimming removed 2 bases at V and 0 bases at J, with 5 bases between. CDR3 in DNA: TGTGCCAGCAGTGAACAGGGTAGCAATCAGCCCCAGCATTTT. Protein sequence: CASSEQGSNQPQHF.

The chain combines TRBV19 with TRBJ2-7; 7 nucleotides line up with TRBD1. The V segment lost 3 bases and the J segment 6 bases; nucleotides outside the gene matches: 5. Looked up from germline, CDR1 is LNHDA and CDR2 is SQIVND (reference sequence). This CDR3 is 13 amino acids long. CDR3 bases: TGTGCCAGTAGTATCGACAGGGTCGGCGAGCAGTACTTC. Residues: CASSIDRVGEQYF.

This rearrangement joins TRBV19 to TRBJ1-3, with a weak D call TRBD1 (6 bases). CDR3 length: 13 residues. Trimming left V 9 bases short and J 0 bases short, with 9 bases between. Germline loops: CDR1 LNHDA, CDR2 SQIVND (reference sequence). The DNA for the CDR3 is TGTGCCAGCGGACAGACCTCTGGAAACACCATATATTTT. Residues: CASGQTSGNTIYF.

This chain uses TRBV2 with TRBJ1-5; D may be TRBD1 (5 bases). Germline CDR1 SNHLY, CDR2 FYNNEI. Trimming shortened V by 3 bases and J by 7 bases, and 16 bases separated the two germline ends. The CDR3 covers 15 residues. The CDR3 is CASSEGPSDVQPQHF. DNA of the CDR3: TGTGCCAGCAGTGAGGGGCCCTCGGACGTACAGCCCCAGCATTTT.

This clone has a single count. This chain uses TRBV27 with TRBJ2-7; 12 bases align to TRBD2. Per germline, CDR1 MNHEY and CDR2 SMNVEV (reference sequence). The CDR3 totals 18 residues. V lost 4 bases and J lost 0; bases outside the gene matches: 10. DNA of the CDR3: TGTGCCAGCAGTTCACTAGCGGGAGGCCTATTGAGCTCCTACGAGCAGTACTTC. Protein: CASSSLAGGLLSSYEQYF.

There are a few counts of this clone. The chain couples TRBV5-1 to TRBJ1-1; D remains unclear. Trimming removed 3 bases at V and 5 bases at J, with 11 bases between. The germline CDR1 and CDR2 sequences are SGHRS and YFSETQ. There are 13 residues in the CDR3. CDR3 nucleotide sequence: TGCGCCAGCAGCTATACGACCGGGACTGAAGCTTTCTTT. Translating it yields CASSYTTGTEAFF.

The chain uses TRBV7-9 and TRBJ2-5, with 7 bases that match TRBD1. The germline V gene encodes CDR1 SEHNR and CDR2 FQNEAQ (reference sequence). The CDR3 is 12 amino acids. Germline trimming cut 5 bases from V and 3 bases from J; bases unmatched to any gene: 0. The CDR3 DNA is TGTGCCAGCAGCGGACAGGAAGAGACCCAGTACTTC. It is translated as CASSGQEETQYF.

This clone was counted a single time. The chain couples TRBV14 to TRBJ1-2, with D possibly matching TRBD1 (5 bases). CDR1 is SGHDN, CDR2 FVKESK, per germline. With 1 base removed from V and 6 bases from J, the gap between germline ends came to 9 bases. CDR3 length equals 13 residues. The CDR3 is CASSQAGIHGYTF. The CDR3 DNA sequence: TGTGCCAGCAGCCAAGCAGGGATTCATGGCTACACCTTC.

The chain uses TRBV6-6 and TRBJ1-2; 8 bases fit TRBD1. V trimming: 4 bases; J trimming: 13 bases; junction bases outside the gene matches: 8. Germline loops: CDR1 MNHNY, CDR2 SVGAGI (reference sequence). This CDR3 has 12 residues. CDR3 nucleotide sequence: TGTGCCAGCAGTTCCGGACAGGGCCTACCCACCTTC. Amino acids: CASSSGQGLPTF.

The gene calls are TRBV6-5 and TRBJ2-3, with TRBD2 matching over 9 bases. CDR3 length: 15 residues. J was trimmed by 5 bases and V by 1 base; bases with no gene match: 4. Germline V gene data show CDR1 as MNHEY and CDR2 as SVGAGI. CDR3 sequence: CASSYLAGEGDTQYF. Here the CDR3 DNA reads TGTGCCAGCAGTTACTTAGCGGGGGAAGGAGATACGCAGTATTTT.

Only a few counts were recorded for this clone. V usage is TRBV11-2 and J usage is TRBJ2-7, with 9 positions matching TRBD1. The CDR3 covers 13 residues. J lost 3 bases, V lost 5 bases, and 2 bases had no gene match. Germline V CDR1 and CDR2: SGHAT, FQNNGV. The CDR3 region is CASSGTGSYEQYF. CDR3 DNA sequence: TGTGCCAGCAGCGGGACAGGGAGCTACGAGCAGTACTTC.

This clone occurred a few times. The chain joins TRBV15 to TRBJ1-2, with no clear D. V was pared by 2 bases and J by 1 base, with 17 bases between. The CDR3 is made up of 17 amino acids. Per the germline V gene, CDR1 is LNHNV and CDR2 is YYDKDF (reference sequence). CDR3 sequence: CATSRQHTVSNNYGYTF. The CDR3, as DNA: TGTGCCACCAGCAGACAGCATACAGTATCCAATAACTATGGCTACACCTTC.

This chain connects TRBV5-1 to TRBJ1-6; a weak D match, TRBD1 (5 bases). The CDR3 spans 16 residues. The V end lost 3 bases, the J end lost 7 bases, and 17 bases lay between the germline ends. CDR1 SGHRS and CDR2 YFSETQ come from the germline V gene. The CDR3 sequence is CASSSDSSPWNSPLHF. The CDR3, as DNA: TGCGCCAGCAGCTCCGACAGCTCTCCATGGAATTCACCCCTCCACTTT.

V usage is TRBV7-8 and J usage is TRBJ1-2, with 10 bases identical to TRBD1. The CDR3 contains 16 residues. Germline lookup yields CDR1 SGHVS and CDR2 FQNEAQ. With V trimmed by 5 bases and J by 4 bases, 10 bases remained unmatched. This CDR3 is CASSLLTGGRGYGYTF. The CDR3, as DNA: TGTGCCAGCAGCCTCCTGACAGGGGGCCGAGGCTATGGCTACACCTTC.

In its sample, this clone was seen a few times. Other DNA sequences of this sample code for an identical CDR3. V and J are TRBV4-2 and TRBJ2-7; 13 positions match TRBD2. The germline V gene encodes CDR1 LGHNA and CDR2 YNFKEQ. V lost 1 base and J lost 3; bases outside the gene matches: 0. The CDR3 loop spans 15 amino acids. This CDR3 reads CASSQGLAGGYEQYF. CDR3 DNA sequence: TGTGCCAGCAGCCAAGGACTAGCGGGGGGCTACGAGCAGTACTTC.

The chain uses TRBV28 and TRBJ1-2; D unclear. V was trimmed by 5 bases and J by 6 bases, leaving 4 bases between them. This CDR3 comprises 10 residues. Germline loops: CDR1 MDHEN, CDR2 SYDVKM. The CDR3: CASSQDGYTF. Written as DNA, the CDR3 is TGTGCCAGCAGTCAGGATGGCTACACCTTC.

The rearrangement joins TRBV5-1 to TRBJ1-1; 10 bases fit TRBD1. This CDR3 has 15 residues. Germline V gene sequence: CDR1 SGHRS, CDR2 YFSETQ. Trimming took 0 bases from V and 5 from J; bases not matched to a gene: 4. This CDR3 is CASSLDGTGETEAFF. The CDR3 DNA reads TGCGCCAGCAGCTTGGATGGGACAGGGGAGACTGAAGCTTTCTTT. Variable domain in full (rest from reference TRBV5-1 and TRBJ1-1): KAGVTQTPRYLIKTRGQQVTLSCSPISGHRSVSWYQQTPGQGLQFLFEYFSETQRNKGNFPGRFSGRQFSNSRSEMNVSTLELGDSALYLCASSLDGTGETEAFFGQGTRLTVV.